The clone carrying this T cell receptor (beta chain) was picked up a small number of times. Antigen unknown. All of the isolated RNA was reverse transcribed, so expressed TCRB transcripts were sequenced. TCRdb keeps only in-frame clones here, not all; method: immunoSEQ multiplex PCR. The sample records 100,000 to 150,000 clones, 7% to 10% being singletons. The entry originates in a study of beta chain features in type 1 diabetes. For the study at large: No age, gender or cell yield differences were seen between patients and healthy donors.

CDR3 size: 14 residues. Germline CDR1 reads MNHEY; CDR2 reads SVGAGI. Trimming took 4 bases from V and 7 from J, leaving 14 bases between them. All sorted populations exceeded 98% purity. Findings and caveats of the study: The analysis here could not establish whether HLA type shapes TCRB rearrangement. Shortening of TCRB CDR3s, moderate but significant, appeared in all four CD4+ subsets of Type 1 diabetes patients. Sequencing the cDNA could make cells with high TCR expression show up more than they should.

This chain links TRBV6-5 with TRBJ1-5; tentatively, D is TRBD1 (6 bases). This receptor was taken from a man aged 25 to 40 with type 1 diabetes. The specimen sequenced was central memory CD4+ T cells from blood. CDR3 sequence reads: CASSLQGPEQPQHF. The CDR3 DNA is TGTGCCAGCAGTTTACAGGGACCTGAACAGCCCCAGCATTTT.